Below are 27 T cell receptor beta chains sequenced from a single sample in a study of shared clonotypes between healthy human individuals. The protocol was immunoSEQ multiplex PCR, while the TCRdb copy is restricted to in-frame clones and leaves out a portion. The table lists roughly 2 million clones, approximately 96% of them singletons. Sequencing input: naive CD4+ T cells sorted from blood. Noted subset: CD45RA+ positively selected. Receptor source: a man younger than 35 in good health.

This rearrangement joins TRBV19 to TRBJ1-1, with D perhaps TRBD1 (6 bases). V shed 5 bases and J shed 4 bases, with 8 bases lying between them. The CDR3 has 12 amino acids. CDR1 LNHDA and CDR2 SQIVND come from the germline V gene (reference sequence). The CDR3 nucleotides are TGTGCCAGTAGTTCAGGGGCCACTGAAGCTTTCTTT. Translation gives CASSSGATEAFF.

This rearrangement joins TRBV10-2 to TRBJ1-6; no reliable D call. CDR1 and CDR2 (germline): WSHSY, SAAADI. The CDR3 runs 14 residues. Trimming left V 6 bases short and J 6 bases short, with 12 bases between. CDR3 in amino acids: CASRAGRLNSPLHF. The CDR3, as DNA: TGCGCCAGCAGGGCCGGGAGGCTTAATTCACCCCTCCACTTT.

For the CDR3, the DNA is TGCGCCAGCAGCCAAGGCCGCGGGGCTCGCAATCAGCCCCAGCATTTT. Translated, it gives CASSQGRGARNQPQHF. The chain combines TRBV4-1 with TRBJ1-5, with D maybe TRBD1 (5 bases). The CDR3 loop spans 16 amino acids. V lost 1 base to trimming and J lost 2 bases, with 12 bases between them. Germline loops: CDR1 MGHRA, CDR2 YSYEKL.

The J gene is TRBJ2-1, the V gene TRBV19; a weak D match, TRBD2 (5 bases). This CDR3 region has 13 residues. V lost 6 bases and J 4 bases, leaving 10 bases between the germline ends. CDR1 is LNHDA and CDR2 is SQIVND in the germline V gene (reference sequence). The CDR3 sequence: CASRVGGYNEQFF. CDR3 bases: TGTGCCAGTAGAGTAGGAGGATACAATGAGCAGTTCTTC.

The V call is TRBV27, the J call TRBJ2-3; the match to TRBD1 covers 9 bases. The CDR3 loop spans 14 amino acids. Germline CDR1 is MNHEY and CDR2 is SMNVEV (reference sequence). V gave up 6 bases and J gave up 1 base; unmatched junction bases: 2. Here the CDR3 DNA reads TGTGCCAGCAGCAGGGACAGGGGCACAGATACGCAGTATTTT. Its translation: CASSRDRGTDTQYF.

The rearrangement links TRBV30 to TRBJ2-7; D call uncertain. CDR3 size: 13 residues. Germline V gene data show CDR1 as GTSNPN and CDR2 as SVGIG (reference sequence). Trimming stripped 4 bases from V and 6 bases from J, with 16 bases between. This chain's CDR3 is CAWTSTPTGEQYF. The CDR3 DNA follows: TGTGCCTGGACCAGTACCCCGACGGGCGAGCAGTACTTC.

The chain has TRBV18 and TRBJ1-3; no firm D call. The CDR3 loop spans 16 amino acids. Trimming removed 6 bases at V and 0 bases at J, with 15 bases between. Germline lookup yields CDR1 KGHSH and CDR2 LQKENI. The CDR3 reads CASSPPASSSGNTIYF. As DNA, the CDR3 is TGTGCCAGCTCCCCTCCGGCGTCTTCCTCTGGAAACACCATATATTTT.

The chain recombines TRBV5-1 with TRBJ1-3; 7 nucleotides agree with TRBD1. The CDR3 extends over 15 amino acids. CDR1 and CDR2 (germline): SGHRS, YFSETQ. The V and J ends lost 4 bases and 2 bases, in that order; junction bases with no gene match: 6. The CDR3 loop reads CASSPTGMPGNTIYF. Written as DNA, the CDR3 is TGCGCCAGCAGCCCGACAGGGATGCCTGGAAACACCATATATTTT.

The rearrangement uses TRBV2 and TRBJ1-2; 9 bases agree with TRBD1. Looked up from germline, CDR1 is SNHLY and CDR2 is FYNNEI. This CDR3 contains 19 residues. V shed 4 bases, J shed 6 bases, and the junction held 21 bases outside the gene matches. Written as DNA, the CDR3 is TGTGCCAGCAGTGTGGTATACTATACCGGGACAGGGAGCGACAATGGCTACACCTTC. The encoded protein is CASSVVYYTGTGSDNGYTF.

This chain joins TRBV7-2 and TRBJ1-5; D is uncertain. V gave up 1 base and J gave up 1 base, with 14 bases separating them. Germline V gives CDR1 SGHTA, CDR2 FQGNSA. CDR3 size: 17 residues. Here the CDR3 DNA reads TGTGCCAGCAGCTTAGAGGGTCGAGGGAACAGCAATCAGCCCCAGCATTTT. The encoded protein is CASSLEGRGNSNQPQHF.

The V and J genes are TRBV6-5 and TRBJ2-3, with D hard to call. This CDR3 has 13 amino acids. CDR1 MNHEY and CDR2 SVGAGI come from the germline V gene. V was pared by 2 bases and J by 4 bases, with 7 bases between. CDR3 DNA: TGTGCCAGCAGTTACACGCAGCCAGATACGCAGTATTTT. This translates into CASSYTQPDTQYF.

The chain's CDR3 is CASSRGVTNEKLFF. In DNA, the CDR3 is TGTGCCAGCAGCCGAGGAGTAACTAATGAAAAACTGTTTTTT. J is TRBJ1-4 and V is TRBV4-2; D gene uncertain. This CDR3 is 14 amino acids long. The V and J ends lost 4 bases and 1 base respectively, with 7 bases between them. Germline V lookup: CDR1 LGHNA, CDR2 YNFKEQ.

A remark on this clone: The same CDR3 also results from other DNA sequences found in this sample. V gene TRBV19 combines with J gene TRBJ1-2; D uncertain. Germline assignment: CDR1 LNHDA and CDR2 SQIVND (reference sequence). V lost 6 bases and J 0 bases, leaving 8 bases between the germline ends. The CDR3 totals 13 residues. The CDR3 loop is CASSQGANYGYTF. CDR3 nucleotides: TGTGCCAGTAGCCAAGGCGCTAACTATGGCTACACCTTC.

The V and J genes are TRBV28 and TRBJ1-2; 9 bases match TRBD1. With 6 bases clipped from V and 3 bases from J, the junction kept 5 bases outside the gene matches. From germline, CDR1 is MDHEN and CDR2 SYDVKM. The CDR3 consists of 14 residues. This chain's CDR3 is CASRSGQGYYGYTF. CDR3 bases: TGTGCCAGCAGATCGGGACAGGGATACTATGGCTACACCTTC.

This chain joins TRBV5-4 and TRBJ1-6; perhaps TRBD1 as D (6 bases). The V gene's germline CDR1 is SGHNT and CDR2 YYREEE (reference sequence). The CDR3 is 14 residues long. V dropped 0 bases and J dropped 10 bases, with 11 bases sitting between them. CDR3 sequence: CASSLAEGGSPLHF. The DNA for the CDR3 is TGTGCCAGCAGCTTGGCCGAGGGGGGCTCACCCCTCCACTTT.

In this sample, this clone turned up once. The chain links TRBV5-1 to TRBJ2-1; D call uncertain. The ends were cut back, 3 bases at V and 9 bases at J, with 10 bases in the middle. This CDR3 comprises 12 residues. Germline assignment: CDR1 SGHRS and CDR2 YFSETQ. The CDR3, as DNA: TGCGCCAGCAGCTCGGTTTGGAGTGAGCAGTTCTTC. This translates into CASSSVWSEQFF.

The chain uses TRBV7-2 and TRBJ2-7; either TRBD1 or TRBD2 may supply D (5 bases each). Germline V gene sequence: CDR1 SGHTA, CDR2 FQGNSA. V lost 3 bases and J lost 4, with 19 bases in between. The length of the CDR3 is 16 residues. CDR3 sequence: CASSLGPGRGRYEQYF. The CDR3 bases are TGTGCCAGCAGCTTGGGGCCCGGACGGGGCAGATACGAGCAGTACTTC.

This clone was seen just once. The chain links TRBV15 to TRBJ1-2; D call uncertain. The germline V gene has CDR1 LNHNV and CDR2 YYDKDF (reference sequence). The CDR3 totals 12 residues. V gave up 2 bases and J gave up 2 bases, with 3 bases separating them. The CDR3: CATSRQNYGYTF. CDR3 sequence (DNA): TGTGCCACCAGCAGACAGAACTATGGCTACACCTTC.

This clone was seen a single time. The V and J genes are TRBV10-3 and TRBJ2-5; 7 nucleotides align to TRBD1. CDR1 and CDR2 (germline): ENHRY, SYGVKD. The CDR3 spans 17 residues. The ends lost 11 bases at V and 1 base at J; junction bases unmatched: 19. The CDR3 nucleotides read TGTGCCGCCACGAGGGACAGCCGCATAACACCCCAAGAGACCCAGTACTTC. Translating gives CAATRDSRITPQETQYF.

V and J are TRBV5-1 and TRBJ1-1; D is uncertain. The CDR3 spans 14 residues. Trimming took off 7 bases at V and 5 bases at J, with 18 bases between the two ends. CDR1 is SGHRS, CDR2 YFSETQ, per germline. CDR3 region: CASGLDAFGTEAFF. CDR3 DNA sequence: TGCGCCAGCGGTCTCGACGCGTTTGGTACTGAAGCTTTCTTT.

The chain couples TRBV27 to TRBJ1-6; D is unresolved. Germline V lookup: CDR1 MNHEY, CDR2 SMNVEV (reference sequence). Trimming took off 2 bases at V and 10 bases at J, with 9 bases between the two ends. The CDR3 runs to 13 residues. The CDR3 here is CASSLRAESPLHF. The CDR3, as DNA: TGTGCCAGCAGTTTACGGGCAGAATCACCCCTCCACTTT.

The chain is built from TRBV5-1 and TRBJ2-5, with 16 bases that match TRBD2. The CDR3 runs 17 residues. Germline lookup yields CDR1 SGHRS and CDR2 YFSETQ. V lost 2 bases, J lost 5 bases, and 6 bases stayed unmatched. As DNA, the CDR3 is TGCGCCAGCAGCTTTGGGACTAGCGGGGGGGCGTGGGAGACCCAGTACTTC. Encoded protein: CASSFGTSGGAWETQYF. The full variable domain, its missing parts supplied by reference TRBV5-1 and TRBJ2-5, is KAGVTQTPRYLIKTRGQQVTLSCSPISGHRSVSWYQQTPGQGLQFLFEYFSETQRNKGNFPGRFSGRQFSNSRSEMNVSTLELGDSALYLCASSFGTSGGAWETQYFGPGTRLLVL.

The chain combines TRBV5-6 with TRBJ1-4; 7 positions agree with TRBD1. J gave up 2 bases and V 4 bases, and 8 bases lay outside the gene matches. The length of the CDR3 is 16 residues. Germline V gene lookup returns CDR1 SGHDT and CDR2 YYEEEE. For the CDR3, the DNA is TGTGCCAGCAGCCTACTTACAGGGGTCACTAATGAAAAACTGTTTTTT. Its translation is CASSLLTGVTNEKLFF.

The CDR3 nucleotides read TGTGCCAGCAGCCCGGGGGGGCCTACCGGGGAGCTGTTTTTT. As protein: CASSPGGPTGELFF. J is TRBJ2-2 and V is TRBV11-2; TRBD2 matches at 8 bases. V dropped 5 bases and J dropped 5; count of bases not matched to a gene: 4. The CDR3 consists of 14 residues. Germline lookup yields CDR1 SGHAT and CDR2 FQNNGV.

The chain has TRBV28 and TRBJ1-1; the D is unclear. Per the germline V gene, CDR1 is MDHEN and CDR2 is SYDVKM. This CDR3 is 15 amino acids long. V lost 4 bases, J lost 1 base, and 13 bases lay in between. In nucleotides, the CDR3 is TGTGCCAGCAGTTCCTACAGAACAGCGAACACTGAAGCTTTCTTT. The encoded protein is CASSSYRTANTEAFF.

The chain carries TRBV19 and TRBJ1-1; D remains ambiguous. V was shortened by 6 bases and J by 10 bases, with 15 bases between the two germline ends. Germline CDR1 LNHDA, CDR2 SQIVND (reference sequence). The CDR3 consists of 12 residues. The CDR3 region is CASRMSGSGAFF. In nucleotides, the CDR3 is TGTGCCAGTAGGATGTCGGGGTCGGGAGCTTTCTTT.

The rearrangement uses TRBV2 and TRBJ1-2, with TRBD1 as a possible D gene (6 bases). Germline-derived CDR1 and CDR2 are SNHLY and FYNNEI. V was pared by 4 bases and J by 5 bases, with 14 bases between. The CDR3 sequence is 14 residues long. CDR3 DNA: TGTGCCAGCAGTGCTAACAGGGTGAAGTATGGCTACACCTTC. Encoded protein: CASSANRVKYGYTF.